This TCR beta chain stems from a study of blood T cell repertoires in COVID-19. Per the authors' pipeline: It was from reference gene primer amplification that nucleated cell counts were estimated. Assay: immunoSEQ multiplex PCR; the TCRdb copy retains only in-frame clones and omits some. D and trimming come from the DNA, and the V and J calls and clone size come from that table. The sample carries about 400,000 clones, approximately 86% recorded once. Enrolled during active infection, Seattle patients were then followed longitudinally. The CDR3 extends over 13 amino acids. The V gene's germline CDR1 is SGHVS and CDR2 FNYEAQ.

The TCR was taken from a woman aged 55-69 years with COVID-19, enrolled during active disease. The source material was peripheral blood. The V call is TRBV7-6, the J call TRBJ1-3; maybe TRBD1 (6 bases). The chain's CDR3 is CASATGWGNTIYF. The CDR3 DNA follows: TGTGCGAGCGCCACAGGGTGGGGAAACACCATATATTTT.